One sample yielded the 6 T cell receptor beta chains listed below, sequenced in a study of T cell responses to AZD1222 COVID-19 vaccine. The assay was immunoSEQ multiplex PCR, and TCRdb's table has in-frame clones only and misses some. The sample yields around 140,000 clones, around 90% seen once. The source was peripheral blood, collected on day 0 of AZD1222 vaccination. The receptors were sampled from an adult in good health.

The chain is built from TRBV13 and TRBJ2-7; the match to TRBD2 covers 13 bases. The germline V gene encodes CDR1 PRHDT and CDR2 FYEKMQ (reference sequence). This CDR3 is 15 amino acids long. Trimming at V came to 4 bases and at J to 2 bases, leaving 2 bases not matched to a gene. The CDR3 DNA sequence: TGTGCCAGCAGCTCGGGACTAGCGGGGACCTACGAGCAGTACTTC. It codes for CASSSGLAGTYEQYF.

The chain links TRBV24-1 to TRBJ2-1, with D maybe TRBD2 (6 bases). This CDR3 contains 15 residues. Germline V gives CDR1 KGHDR, CDR2 SFDVKD. Trimming left V 8 bases short and J 7 bases short, with 20 bases between. The CDR3 here is CATNAGGWEANEQFF. The CDR3 DNA sequence: TGTGCCACCAATGCCGGGGGATGGGAGGCTAATGAGCAGTTCTTC.

V gene TRBV5-1 combines with J gene TRBJ2-1, with 8 bases lining up with TRBD2. V shed 3 bases, J shed 2 bases, and the junction held 10 bases outside the gene matches. This CDR3 has 17 amino acids. Germline assignment: CDR1 SGHRS and CDR2 YFSETQ. For the CDR3, the DNA is TGCGCCAGCAGCTCCGGACTAGCCATGGTACCCTACAATGAGCAGTTCTTC. Its translation: CASSSGLAMVPYNEQFF.

The V gene is TRBV7-9, the J gene TRBJ2-1, with 10 bases aligning to TRBD2. In germline, CDR1 is SEHNR, CDR2 FQNEAQ (reference sequence). The CDR3 contains 16 residues. V shed 5 bases and J 8 bases; nucleotides not matched to a gene: 12. Written as DNA, the CDR3 is TGTGCCAGCAGCCGAACCCTAGCGGGAGCCCTAGATGAGCAGTTCTTC. Its translation is CASSRTLAGALDEQFF.

The rearrangement uses TRBV7-6 and TRBJ2-5; 11 bases line up with TRBD2. The J segment lost 5 bases and the V segment lost 1 base, leaving 0 bases of the junction unmatched. Looked up from germline, CDR1 is SGHVS and CDR2 is FNYEAQ. The CDR3 totals 14 residues. CDR3 nucleotide sequence: TGTGCCAGCAGCTTAGTAGCGGGAGGGGAGACCCAGTACTTC. Amino acids: CASSLVAGGETQYF.

The chain uses TRBV5-1 and TRBJ1-2; a possible D gene is TRBD1 (6 bases). Germline CDR1 reads SGHRS; CDR2 reads YFSETQ. V was cut by 4 bases and J by 6 bases, with 22 bases left in between. The CDR3 totals 16 residues. The CDR3 reads CASSGGLTVGENGYTF. The CDR3 DNA sequence: TGCGCCAGCAGCGGGGGGCTGACGGTTGGGGAGAATGGCTACACCTTC.